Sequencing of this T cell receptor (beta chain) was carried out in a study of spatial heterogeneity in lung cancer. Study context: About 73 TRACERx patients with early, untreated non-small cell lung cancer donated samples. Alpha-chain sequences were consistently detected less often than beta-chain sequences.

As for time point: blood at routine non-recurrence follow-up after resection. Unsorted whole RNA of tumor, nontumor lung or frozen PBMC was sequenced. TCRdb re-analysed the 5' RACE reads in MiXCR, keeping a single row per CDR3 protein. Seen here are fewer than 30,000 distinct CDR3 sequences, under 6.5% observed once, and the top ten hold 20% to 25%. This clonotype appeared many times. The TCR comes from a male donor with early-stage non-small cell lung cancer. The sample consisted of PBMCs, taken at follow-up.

The CDR3 bases are TGTGCCACCGCTTCTTGGCAGGCCGGTGAGACCCAGTACTTC. This gives the protein CATASWQAGETQYF. This sequence joins TRBV6-2 or TRBV6-3 and TRBJ2-5; D call uncertain. This CDR3 comprises 14 residues. From germline, CDR1 is MNHEY and CDR2 SVGEGT. The V end lost 10 bases, the J end lost 5 bases, and 20 bases lay between the germline ends.